This TCR beta chain comes out of a study of CD8+CD57+ T cells in acquired aplastic anemia. Study-wide context: The DNA of sorted CD4+ and CD8+ cells averaged 3.2 ug.

Germline CDR1 is SGHAT and CDR2 is FQNNGV. V was pared by 6 bases and J by 7 bases, with 12 bases of the junction left unmatched. There are 16 residues in the CDR3. Broader study findings: Researchers reported that CD8+ Simpson's diversity was not significantly different in patients versus controls. Patients and controls shared 25 to 35 CD8+ CDR3 sequences, which appeared highly expressed in patients and within their immunodominant clones.

In patients chosen for sequencing, flow cytometry had shown CD8+CD57+ cell expansion. As regards this clonotype: As yet, its antigen is unknown.

Investigators profiled TCR beta VDJ and CDR3 from genomic DNA template. TCRdb itself ran the reads through MiXCR, one entry per CDR3 protein. The sample holds approximately 180,000 distinct CDR3 sequences, roughly 50% seen once. Sequencing used sorted CD4+, CD8+, or CD8+CD57+ T cells (not recorded which) from PBMCs. This TCR came from a human donor with aplastic anemia. The chain links TRBV11-2 to TRBJ1-2; TRBD1 aligns across 12 bases. CDR3 sequence: CASRRPGQGASGGYTF. Written as DNA, the CDR3 is TGTGCCAGCAGAAGACCGGGACAGGGGGCAAGTGGTGGCTACACCTTC.